This TCR beta chain emerged from a study of beta chain features in type 1 diabetes. General study findings and limits: Moderate yet significant TCRB CDR3 shortening was seen in Type 1 diabetes patients in all four CD4+ subsets. A possible short-template PCR bias applies equally to patients and controls.

The germline CDR1 and CDR2 sequences are SGHRS and YFSETQ. The CDR3 runs to 15 residues. V lost 0 bases and J 3 bases, leaving 13 bases between the germline ends. This clone was picked up a small number of times. Its antigen is undetermined. Different DNA sequences within this sample yield the same CDR3. The investigators reverse transcribed all of the isolated RNA, so they sequenced expressed TCRB transcripts. Produced via immunoSEQ multiplex PCR; TCRdb's table is partial and in-frame only. The table shows 300,000 or so clones, with about 14% occurring only once. Each of the CD4+ naive, central memory, regulatory and stem cell-like memory populations was sorted via CD45RO/CCR7/CD25/CD127/CD95/CD27.

This clonotype originated in a woman under 30 with type 1 diabetes. This chain connects TRBV5-1 to TRBJ2-7; D possibly corresponds to TRBD2 (6 bases). The sequencing input was naive CD4+ T cells from blood. The chain's CDR3 is CASSLAAGSSYEQYV. Written as DNA, the CDR3 is TGCGCCAGCAGCTTGGCCGCGGGGAGTAGCTACGAGCAGTACGTC.